This T cell receptor (beta chain) was captured in a study of blood T cell repertoires in COVID-19. Study-level information: Researchers got acute and convalescent COVID-19 samples from the United States, Italy and Spain.

Sequenced by immunoSEQ multiplex PCR; TCRdb stores in-frame clones only, minus some. The sample records about 260,000 clones, 80% to 90% being singletons. This CDR3 contains 16 residues. Germline V gene data show CDR1 as LGHDT and CDR2 as YNNKEL (reference sequence). Trimming at V came to 1 base and at J to 10 bases, leaving 10 bases not matched to a gene. The sample consisted of peripheral blood. This receptor was identified in a woman between 65 and 79 years old with COVID-19, enrolled during active disease. The V gene is TRBV3-1 (or the pseudogene TRBV3-2), the J gene TRBJ1-6; 7 positions match TRBD1. The CDR3 reads CASSQGEGGRGSPLHF. The CDR3 DNA reads as TGTGCCAGCAGCCAAGGGGAAGGGGGCAGAGGGTCACCCCTCCACTTT.